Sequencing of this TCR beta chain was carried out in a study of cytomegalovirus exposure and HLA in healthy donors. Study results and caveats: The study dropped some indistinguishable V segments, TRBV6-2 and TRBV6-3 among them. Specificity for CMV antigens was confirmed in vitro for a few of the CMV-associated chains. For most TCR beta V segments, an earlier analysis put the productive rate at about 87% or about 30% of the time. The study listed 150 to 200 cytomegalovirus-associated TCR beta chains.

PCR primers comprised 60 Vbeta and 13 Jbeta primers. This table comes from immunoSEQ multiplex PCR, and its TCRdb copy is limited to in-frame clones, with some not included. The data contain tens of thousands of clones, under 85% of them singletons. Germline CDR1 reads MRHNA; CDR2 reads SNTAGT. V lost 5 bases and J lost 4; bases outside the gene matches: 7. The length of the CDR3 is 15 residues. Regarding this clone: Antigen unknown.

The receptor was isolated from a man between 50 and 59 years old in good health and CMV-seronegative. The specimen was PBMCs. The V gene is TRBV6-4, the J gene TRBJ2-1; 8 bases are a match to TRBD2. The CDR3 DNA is TGTGCCAGCAGTCCGGGGGGGGCTGGGTACAATGAGCAGTTCTTC. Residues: CASSPGGAGYNEQFF.